This entry lists 12 T cell receptor beta chains sequenced from one sample in a study of vaccination effects on CD4 cells after COVID-19. Before sequencing, viral peptide pools were used by the ViraFEST assay to expand antigen-specific CD4+ T cells. Following 10 days of culture, CD4+ T cells were isolated. Nobody among the vaccine recipients had prior SARS-CoV-2 infection (nucleocapsid antibodies were negative). This table comes from immunoSEQ multiplex PCR, and its TCRdb copy is limited to in-frame clones, with some not included. The sample records tens of thousands of clones, around 67% being singletons. These TCRs' antigens remain unknown. Sequencing was performed on CD4+ T cells from PBMCs cultured with HCoV-OC43 spike peptides, taken before COVID-19 vaccination. Subset denoted: HCoV-OC43 spike overlapping peptide pool stimulation. These receptors originate from a human donor who received a COVID-19 vaccine.

This chain joins TRBV27 and TRBJ1-3; D is unresolved. The CDR3 has 15 residues. V was cut by 3 bases and J by 0 bases, with 9 bases left in between. Germline V CDR1 and CDR2: MNHEY, SMNVEV (reference sequence). CDR3 amino acids: CASSLSRGSGNTIYF. In DNA, the CDR3 is TGTGCCAGCAGTTTGTCCCGCGGCTCTGGAAACACCATATATTTT.

V gene TRBV30 combines with J gene TRBJ1-1, with TRBD1 matching over 8 bases. CDR1 is GTSNPN and CDR2 is SVGIG in the germline V gene (reference sequence). V dropped 0 bases and J dropped 1; count of bases not matched to a gene: 7. The CDR3 has 16 amino acids. The CDR3 DNA sequence: TGTGCCTGGAGTGTACCGAAGACAGGGGCGAACACTGAAGCTTTCTTT. As protein: CAWSVPKTGANTEAFF.

The gene calls are TRBV29-1 and TRBJ1-1; possibly TRBD1 for D (5 bases). This CDR3 spans 13 amino acids. CDR1 and CDR2 (germline): SQVTM, ANQGSEA. Trimming pared 6 bases from V and 0 bases from J, leaving 11 bases between. CDR3 DNA sequence: TGCAGCGTGGAGGGACGGCTGAACACTGAAGCTTTCTTT. This gives the protein CSVEGRLNTEAFF.

A few counts support this clone. In nucleotides, the CDR3 is TGTGCCAGCACCGGAGGGGTATTACAGAACACTGAAGCTTTCTTT. Protein: CASTGGVLQNTEAFF. The V and J genes are TRBV2 and TRBJ1-1; D perhaps matches TRBD1 (5 bases). Per germline, CDR1 SNHLY and CDR2 FYNNEI. V was trimmed by 7 bases and J by 1 base, leaving 16 bases between them. The CDR3 runs to 15 residues.

The rearrangement uses TRBV19 and TRBJ1-1; D uncertain. V dropped 0 bases and J dropped 0 bases, with 8 bases sitting between them. Looked up from germline, CDR1 is LNHDA and CDR2 is SQIVND (reference sequence). This CDR3 spans 15 amino acids. The CDR3 DNA reads TGTGCCAGTAGTATAGAATCGGTAATGAACACTGAAGCTTTCTTT. This gives the protein CASSIESVMNTEAFF.

This clone was recorded a few times. The genes are TRBV6-5 and TRBJ1-3; D gene ambiguous. Germline V gene sequence: CDR1 MNHEY, CDR2 SVGAGI. The germline V and J ends were trimmed by 7 bases and 0 bases, with 13 bases remaining between them. CDR3 length equals 15 residues. CDR3 nucleotides: TGTGCCAGCACCAAAAAGGAACTCTCTGGAAACACCATATATTTT. Protein product: CASTKKELSGNTIYF.

This sequence joins TRBV6-6 and TRBJ2-5, with TRBD2 identical over 8 bases. Trimming cost V 5 bases and J 4 bases; bases outside gene matches: 6. CDR3 length equals 14 residues. The germline V gene encodes CDR1 MNHNY and CDR2 SVGAGI (reference sequence). CDR3 bases: TGTGCCAGCAGTACTGGGACTAGTGGAGAGACCCAGTACTTC. The encoded protein is CASSTGTSGETQYF.

The chain employs TRBV28 and TRBJ2-3; D call uncertain. Trimming took 2 bases from V and 6 from J, leaving 9 bases between them. Germline V gene data show CDR1 as MDHEN and CDR2 as SYDVKM. CDR3 length: 13 amino acids. In DNA form, the CDR3 reads TGTGCCAGCAGTTTAGTCATCCGGGATACGCAGTATTTT. Residues: CASSLVIRDTQYF. Based on the CDR3 plus reference TRBV28 and TRBJ2-3, the full variable domain is DVKVTQSSRYLVKRTGEKVFLECVQDMDHENMFWYRQDPGLGLRLIYFSYDVKMKEKGDIPEGYSVSREKKERFSLILESASTNQTSMYLCASSLVIRDTQYFGPGTRLTVL.

The chain combines TRBV6-4 with TRBJ1-6; a possible D gene is TRBD1 (6 bases). Germline V lookup: CDR1 MRHNA, CDR2 SNTAGT. This CDR3 spans 15 amino acids. Trimming took off 2 bases at V and 8 bases at J, with 13 bases between the two ends. The CDR3 DNA reads as TGTGCCAGCAGTGACGCCACAGGGAGGGATTCACCCCTCCACTTT. Translation gives CASSDATGRDSPLHF.

J is TRBJ1-1 and V is TRBV20-1; no reliable D call. The germline CDR1 and CDR2 sequences are DFQATT and SNEGSKA (reference sequence). The CDR3 runs to 10 residues. V gave up 7 bases and J gave up 6 bases, with 9 bases separating them. The CDR3 loop reads CSVGVAEAFF. The CDR3 DNA follows: TGCAGTGTAGGTGTGGCTGAAGCTTTCTTT.

The rearrangement joins TRBV6-5 to TRBJ2-2, with D perhaps assigned TRBD1 or TRBD2 (5 bases each). Looked up from germline, CDR1 is MNHEY and CDR2 is SVGAGI. V lost 6 bases, J lost 2 bases, and 13 bases lay in between. CDR3 length: 15 amino acids. The CDR3 coding sequence is TGTGCCAGCAGGGACGGGACGGTAAACACCGGGGAGCTGTTTTTT. As protein: CASRDGTVNTGELFF.

The J gene is TRBJ2-2, the V gene TRBV29-1; either TRBD1 or TRBD2 may fit D (6 bases each). CDR3 size: 13 residues. The germline V gene encodes CDR1 SQVTM and CDR2 ANQGSEA. Trimming took 7 bases from V and 8 from J, leaving 17 bases between them. The CDR3 region has the DNA TGCAGCGCTGTGAAGGCGGGGACAGGGGAGCTGTTTTTT. This gives the protein CSAVKAGTGELFF.